The present T cell receptor beta chain was sequenced within a study of identifying expanded T cells in peripheral blood. Study conclusions and caveats: Approximately two-week clone count variance significantly increased as total template count grew. Differentially abundant clones: around 1.2 between replicates, 16.4 at around 15 days, 19 to 20 at four.

Collection occurred without any documented infections or immune events in donors. On this clone itself: Its antigen remains unknown.

Measured with immunoSEQ multiplex PCR; TCRdb has only the in-frame clones, and not every one. The table includes approximately 90,000 clones, roughly 90% detected once. Trimming at V came to 4 bases and at J to 3 bases, leaving 4 bases not matched to a gene. Germline CDR1 is SGHDN and CDR2 is FVKESK. The CDR3 runs to 16 residues. The specimen was blood. The origin of this receptor is a person aged 18 to 75 in good health. The genes are TRBV14 and TRBJ1-6, with 9 bases lining up with TRBD1. DNA of the CDR3: TGTGCCAGCAGCCCCGGGACAGGGATCTATAATTCACCCCTCCACTTT. Encoded protein: CASSPGTGIYNSPLHF.